This paragraph reports one TCR beta chain. The antigen is not known. The CDR3 has 16 residues. Trimming removed 1 base from V and 1 base from J, with 11 bases in between. Germline lookup yields CDR1 LGHNA and CDR2 YSLEER. This sample was taken from a study of shared clonotypes between healthy human individuals. Whole-study results and caveats: Generation probabilities were higher for clonotypes shared across all four sorted-subset donors than for unshared ones.

Sequenced by immunoSEQ multiplex PCR; TCRdb stores in-frame clones only, minus some. The sample lists 950,000 to 1,100,000 clones; about 77% were seen once. The origin of this receptor is a man aged 18 to 35 in good health. The chain couples TRBV4-3 to TRBJ2-1; D is possibly TRBD2 (6 bases). Material: memory CD4+ T cells sorted from blood. The sample's subset: CD45RA-negative fraction. In nucleotides, the CDR3 is TGCGCCAGCAGCCAAGCCGCCAGCGGGTCCTACAATGAGCAGTTCTTC. Amino acid sequence: CASSQAASGSYNEQFF.